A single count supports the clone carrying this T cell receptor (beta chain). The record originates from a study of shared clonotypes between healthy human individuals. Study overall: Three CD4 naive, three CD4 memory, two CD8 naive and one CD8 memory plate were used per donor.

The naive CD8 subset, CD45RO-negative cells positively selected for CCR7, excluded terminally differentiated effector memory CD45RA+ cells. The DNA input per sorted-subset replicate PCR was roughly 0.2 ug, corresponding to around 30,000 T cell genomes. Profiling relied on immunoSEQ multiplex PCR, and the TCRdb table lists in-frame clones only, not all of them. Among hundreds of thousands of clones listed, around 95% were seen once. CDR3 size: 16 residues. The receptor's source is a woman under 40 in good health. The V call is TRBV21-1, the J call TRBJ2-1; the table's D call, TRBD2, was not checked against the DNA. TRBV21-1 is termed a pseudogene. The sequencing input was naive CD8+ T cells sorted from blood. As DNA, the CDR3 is TGTGCCAGCAGCACCACTAGCGGGAGGGCCCACAATGAGCAGTTCTTC. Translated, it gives CASSTTSGRAHNEQFF.